These 17 T cell receptor beta chains share one sample of origin, sequenced in a study of blood T cells in healthy people across ages. A second PCR, run for about 6 to 11 cycles, used a sample-barcoded 5' primer plus a J-beta primer mix. From the 5' RACE reads, TCRdb called clonotypes with MiXCR, one entry per CDR3 protein. The profile shows 1 million or so distinct CDR3 sequences, over 35% of them singletons. The sequencing input was blood. Receptors were obtained from an older woman in good health.

The chain has TRBV20-1 and TRBJ2-7, with D perhaps TRBD2 (5 bases). This CDR3 is built from 12 residues. The V end lost 3 bases, the J end lost 2 bases, and 8 bases lay between the germline ends. Germline V lookup: CDR1 DFQATT, CDR2 SNEGSKA (reference sequence). CDR3 loop: CSASGKAYEQYF. CDR3 in DNA: TGCAGTGCTAGCGGGAAAGCCTACGAGCAGTACTTC.

This chain links TRBV29-1 with TRBJ2-3; TRBD1 or TRBD2 may be the D gene (5 bases each). The CDR3 length is 13 residues. V lost 7 bases and J 5 bases, leaving 16 bases between the germline ends. Germline V gene data show CDR1 as SQVTM and CDR2 as ANQGSEA. The CDR3 DNA is TGCAGCGCCGAGGGCCAGGGAGTAGATACGCAGTATTTT. Translating it yields CSAEGQGVDTQYF.

The gene calls are TRBV7-8 and TRBJ2-1, with 8 bases aligning to TRBD1. After removal of 7 bases from V and 8 bases from J, the junction contained 10 bases not matched to a gene. CDR1 is SGHVS, CDR2 FQNEAQ, per germline. The CDR3 length is 14 residues. Written as DNA, the CDR3 is TGTGCCAGCACCCTCCCAACGACAGGGGATGAGCAGTTCTTC. It specifies CASTLPTTGDEQFF. Combining the CDR3 with reference TRBV7-8 and TRBJ2-1 gives the whole variable domain GAGVSQSPRYKVAKRGQDVALRCDPISGHVSLFWYQQALGQGPEFLTYFQNEAQLDKSGLPSDRFFAERPEGSVSTLKIQRTQQEDSAVYLCASTLPTTGDEQFFGPGTRLTVL.

The rearrangement joins TRBV27 to TRBJ2-4, with 9 nucleotides matching TRBD1. Germline V gene lookup returns CDR1 MNHEY and CDR2 SMNVEV (reference sequence). CDR3 length equals 11 residues. CDR3 sequence (DNA): TGTGCAGTATGGGACAGGGACATTCAGTACTTC. This encodes CAVWDRDIQYF.

This sequence joins TRBV28 and TRBJ2-5; the D is unclear. The CDR3 is made up of 14 amino acids. Germline V gives CDR1 MDHEN, CDR2 SYDVKM. V dropped 4 bases and J dropped 3 bases, with 12 bases sitting between them. The CDR3 coding sequence is TGTGCCAGCAGTTCACCAGAAACAAAAGAGACCCAGTACTTC. It translates to CASSSPETKETQYF.

This rearrangement joins TRBV15 to TRBJ2-4, with a tentative D call TRBD2 (6 bases). V was clipped by 3 bases and J by 4 bases, with 13 bases between them. Per germline, CDR1 LNHNV and CDR2 YYDKDF (reference sequence). There are 15 residues in the CDR3. CDR3 residues: CATSRGGGSKNIQYF. The CDR3 DNA reads as TGTGCCACCAGCAGGGGAGGAGGGAGTAAAAACATTCAGTACTTC.

This clonotype was observed a handful of times. J is TRBJ2-3 and V is TRBV11-1; 9 nucleotides align to TRBD2. The germline gives CDR1 SGHAT, CDR2 FQDESV (reference sequence). V gave up 3 bases and J gave up 4 bases; unmatched junction bases: 2. CDR3 length: 14 amino acids. The CDR3 bases are TGTGCCAGCAGCTTTCTAGCGGGATCAGATACGCAGTATTTT. This sequence encodes CASSFLAGSDTQYF.

The chain joins TRBV3-1 to TRBJ2-7, with 9 bases matching TRBD2. The CDR3 runs 15 residues. Germline V CDR1 and CDR2: LGHDT, YNNKEL (reference sequence). The junction had 4 bases not matched to a gene; V was cut back by 2 bases and J by 2 bases. CDR3 DNA: TGTGCCAGCAGCCAATTCCTAGCGGGGACCTACGAGCAGTACTTC. Translated: CASSQFLAGTYEQYF.

This clonotype was detected many times. The chain carries TRBV7-2 and TRBJ2-1; the match to TRBD2 covers 9 bases. Germline assignment: CDR1 SGHTA and CDR2 FQGNSA. Trimming cost V 5 bases and J 0 bases; bases outside gene matches: 5. There are 16 residues in the CDR3. CDR3 nucleotides: TGTGCCAGCAGCAGGGATAGCGGGAGCTCCTACAATGAGCAGTTCTTC. Protein sequence: CASSRDSGSSYNEQFF. Combining the CDR3 with reference TRBV7-2 and TRBJ2-1 gives the whole variable domain GAGVSQSPSNKVTEKGKDVELRCDPISGHTALYWYRQSLGQGLEFLIYFQGNSAPDKSGLPSDRFSAERTGGSVSTLTIQRTQQEDSAVYLCASSRDSGSSYNEQFFGPGTRLTVL.

With respect to this clonotype: One end of the junction does not line up with germline, which may come from a read error. The J gene is TRBJ2-1, the V gene TRBV20-1; 9 positions agree with TRBD2. The CDR3 consists of 14 residues. Per the germline V gene, CDR1 is DFQATT and CDR2 is SNEGSKA (reference sequence). The DNA for the CDR3 is TGCAGTGCGACGGCTAGCGGGAATATTTATGAGCAGCTCTTC. This sequence encodes CSATASGNIYEQLF.

This clonotype was seen only a few times. CDR3 bases: TGTGCCAGTTTAGGGTCCTCGTCCTATGGCTACACCTTC. The encoded protein is CASLGSSSYGYTF. The J gene is TRBJ1-2, the V gene TRBV6-2 or TRBV6-3; D not certain. V dropped 9 bases and J dropped 4 bases, with 15 bases sitting between them. The CDR3 covers 13 residues. Germline assignment: CDR1 MNHEY and CDR2 SVGEGT.

The rearrangement links TRBV20-1 to TRBJ2-7; a possible D gene is TRBD2 (5 bases). The CDR3 is 14 residues long. CDR1 and CDR2 from the germline V gene are DFQATT and SNEGSKA (reference sequence). The V end lost 8 bases, the J end lost 3 bases, and 20 bases lay between the germline ends. The DNA for the CDR3 is TGCAGTACCCTCTTATCGGGCGGAGGCTACGAGCAGTACTTC. The encoded protein is CSTLLSGGGYEQYF.

V and J are TRBV10-3 and TRBJ2-7, with 9 bases identical to TRBD2. Trimming at V came to 4 bases and at J to 7 bases, leaving 8 bases not matched to a gene. This CDR3 has 14 amino acids. Germline V lookup: CDR1 ENHRY, CDR2 SYGVKD. The CDR3: CAISGASGTREQYF. CDR3 sequence (DNA): TGTGCCATCAGTGGGGCTAGCGGGACGAGGGAGCAGTACTTC.

CDR3 sequence (DNA): TGCGCCAGCAGACTTCCTCAGGGGCGTGAAGCTTTCTTT. It encodes CASRLPQGREAFF. This rearrangement joins TRBV5-1 to TRBJ1-1, with D possibly TRBD1 on 6 matching bases. Germline loops: CDR1 SGHRS, CDR2 YFSETQ. Trimming took off 5 bases at V and 7 bases at J, with 15 bases between the two ends. This CDR3 is built from 13 residues.

The rearrangement joins TRBV9 to TRBJ2-1; TRBD2 matches 14 bases. The V and J ends lost 0 bases and 5 bases, in that order; junction bases with no gene match: 7. Per germline, CDR1 SGDLS and CDR2 YYNGEE. There are 18 residues in the CDR3. For the CDR3, the DNA is TGTGCCAGCAGCGTAGGAGGGGGGACTAGCGGGAGAAACAATGAGCAGTTCTTC. Translated, it gives CASSVGGGTSGRNNEQFF.

The chain employs TRBV29-1 and TRBJ1-1; 7 positions agree with TRBD1. The junction had 8 bases not matched to a gene; V was cut back by 7 bases and J by 3 bases. The germline V gene encodes CDR1 SQVTM and CDR2 ANQGSEA. The CDR3 runs to 13 residues. CDR3 protein: CSASTGTDTEAFF. As DNA, the CDR3 is TGCAGCGCCTCGACAGGGACGGACACTGAAGCTTTCTTT.

The rearrangement joins TRBV3-1 to TRBJ1-2, with D uncertain. Trimming took off 2 bases at V and 4 bases at J, with 14 bases between the two ends. Germline lookup yields CDR1 LGHDT and CDR2 YNNKEL (reference sequence). This CDR3 has 15 residues. CDR3 in DNA: TGTGCCAGCAGCCAATCCCCTGGACCCGGCTATGGCTACACCTTC. Amino acid sequence: CASSQSPGPGYGYTF.